These 2 T cell receptor beta chains were all obtained from the same sample, sequenced in a study of shared clonotypes between healthy human individuals. Sequencing used immunoSEQ multiplex PCR; TCRdb keeps in-frame clones, though not all of them. The sample lists more than 2 million clones; over 85% were seen once. Naive CD8 isolation took CD45RO-negative cells positively selected for CCR7 and excluded terminally differentiated effector memory CD45RA+ cells. The sample consisted of naive CD8+ T cells sorted from blood. These receptors were obtained from a man aged 18-30 years in good health.

The V gene is TRBV30, the J gene TRBJ1-2; D is perhaps TRBD1 (5 bases). The length of the CDR3 is 11 residues. Germline V gene sequence: CDR1 GTSNPN, CDR2 SVGIG (reference sequence). V was clipped by 4 bases and J by 4 bases, with 7 bases between them. CDR3: CAWKTGYGYTF. CDR3 nucleotide sequence: TGTGCCTGGAAAACAGGCTATGGCTACACCTTC.

This rearrangement joins TRBV19 to TRBJ1-2; 7 bases fit TRBD1. After removal of 6 bases from V and 4 bases from J, the junction contained 5 bases not matched to a gene. The length of the CDR3 is 13 residues. The V gene's germline CDR1 is LNHDA and CDR2 SQIVND (reference sequence). CDR3 sequence: CASSPTGFYGYTF. The CDR3 region has the DNA TGTGCCAGTAGCCCGACAGGGTTCTATGGCTACACCTTC.